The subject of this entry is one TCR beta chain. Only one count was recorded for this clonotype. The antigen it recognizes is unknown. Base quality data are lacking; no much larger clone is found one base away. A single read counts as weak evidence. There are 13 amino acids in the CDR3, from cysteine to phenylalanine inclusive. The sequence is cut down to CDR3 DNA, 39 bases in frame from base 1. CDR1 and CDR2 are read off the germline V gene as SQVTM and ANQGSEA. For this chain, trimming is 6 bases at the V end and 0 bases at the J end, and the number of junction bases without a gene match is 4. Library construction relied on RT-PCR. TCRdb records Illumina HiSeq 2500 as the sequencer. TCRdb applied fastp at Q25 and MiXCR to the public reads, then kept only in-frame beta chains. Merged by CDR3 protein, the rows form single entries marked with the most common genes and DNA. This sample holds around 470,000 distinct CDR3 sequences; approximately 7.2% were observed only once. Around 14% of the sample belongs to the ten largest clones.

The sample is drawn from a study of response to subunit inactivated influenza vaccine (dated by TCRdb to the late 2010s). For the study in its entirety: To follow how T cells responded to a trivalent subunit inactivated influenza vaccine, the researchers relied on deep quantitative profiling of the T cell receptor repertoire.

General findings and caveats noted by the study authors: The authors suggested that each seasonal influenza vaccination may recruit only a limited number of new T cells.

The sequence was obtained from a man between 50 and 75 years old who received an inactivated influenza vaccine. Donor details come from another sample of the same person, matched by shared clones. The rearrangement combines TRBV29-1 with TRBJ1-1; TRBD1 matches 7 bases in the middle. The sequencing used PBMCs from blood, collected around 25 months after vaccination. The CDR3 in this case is CSVTGTVNTEAFF. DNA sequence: TGCAGCGTAACCGGGACAGTGAACACTGAAGCTTTCTTT.